This T cell receptor (beta chain) was identified in a study of response to subunit inactivated influenza vaccine. Notes on the study in general: Seasonal influenza vaccination, on each occasion, was suggested by the authors to recruit few new T cells.

The CDR3 extends over 17 amino acids. Trimming stripped 1 base from V and 4 bases from J, with 17 bases between. The germline gives CDR1 SGHVS, CDR2 FQNEAQ. This clonotype was counted at least ten times. Its specificity is not known. MiXCR, applied by TCRdb to the RT-PCR reads, yields one record per CDR3 protein. The data contain about 520,000 distinct CDR3 sequences, less than 30% of them singletons. Sequenced here: CD4+ T cells sorted from PBMCs, sampled around 5 days after vaccination. V usage is TRBV7-8 and J usage is TRBJ2-1, with D maybe TRBD1 (5 bases). The origin of this receptor is a man between 50 and 59 years old who received an inactivated influenza vaccine. DNA for the CDR3: TGTGCCAGCAGCTTAGAAGGTGTCTCAACAGGATACAATGAGCAGTTCTTC. Its protein is CASSLEGVSTGYNEQFF.